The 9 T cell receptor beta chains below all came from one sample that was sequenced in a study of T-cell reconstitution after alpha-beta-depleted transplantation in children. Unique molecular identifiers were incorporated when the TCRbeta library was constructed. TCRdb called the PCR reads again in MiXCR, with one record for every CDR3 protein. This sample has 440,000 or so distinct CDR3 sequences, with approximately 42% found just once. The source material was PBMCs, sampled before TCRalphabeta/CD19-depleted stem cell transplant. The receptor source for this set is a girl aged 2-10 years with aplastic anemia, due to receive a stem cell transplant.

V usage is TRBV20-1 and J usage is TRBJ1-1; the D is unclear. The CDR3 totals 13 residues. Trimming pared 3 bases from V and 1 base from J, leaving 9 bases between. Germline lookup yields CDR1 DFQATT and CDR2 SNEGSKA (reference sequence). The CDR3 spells CSASRVANTEAFF. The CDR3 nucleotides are TGCAGTGCTAGCAGAGTGGCGAACACTGAAGCTTTCTTT.

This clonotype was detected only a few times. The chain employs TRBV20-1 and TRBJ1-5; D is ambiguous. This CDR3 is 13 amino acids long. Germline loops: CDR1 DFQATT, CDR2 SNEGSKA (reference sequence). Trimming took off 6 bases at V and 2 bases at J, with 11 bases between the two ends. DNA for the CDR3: TGCAGTGCGGGAGGGTCGGGCAATCAGCCCCAGCATTTT. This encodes CSAGGSGNQPQHF.

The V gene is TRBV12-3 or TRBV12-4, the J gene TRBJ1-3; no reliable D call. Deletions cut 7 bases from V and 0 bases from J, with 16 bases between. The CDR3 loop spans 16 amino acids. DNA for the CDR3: TGTGCCAGCACTCTAACCGGTACCCGCTCTGGAAACACCATATATTTT. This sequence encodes CASTLTGTRSGNTIYF.

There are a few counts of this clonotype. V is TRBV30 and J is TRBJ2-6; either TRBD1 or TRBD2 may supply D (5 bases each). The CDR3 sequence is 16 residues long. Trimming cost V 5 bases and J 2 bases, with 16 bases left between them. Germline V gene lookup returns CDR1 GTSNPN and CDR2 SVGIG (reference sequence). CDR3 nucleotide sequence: TGTGCCTGGGCCCCGGGGCCCGCTACTGGGGCCAACGTCCTGACTTTC. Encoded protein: CAWAPGPATGANVLTF.

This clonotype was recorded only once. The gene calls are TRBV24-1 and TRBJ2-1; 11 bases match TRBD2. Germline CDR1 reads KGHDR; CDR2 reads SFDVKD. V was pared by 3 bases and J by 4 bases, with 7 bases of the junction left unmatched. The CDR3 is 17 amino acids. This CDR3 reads CATSDPLAGGTYNEQFF. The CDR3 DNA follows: TGTGCCACCAGTGATCCTCTAGCGGGGGGTACATACAATGAGCAGTTCTTC.

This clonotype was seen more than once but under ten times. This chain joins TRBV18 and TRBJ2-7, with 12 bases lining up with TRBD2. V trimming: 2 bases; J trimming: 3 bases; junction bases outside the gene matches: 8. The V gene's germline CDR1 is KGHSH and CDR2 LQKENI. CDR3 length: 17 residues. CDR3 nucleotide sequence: TGTGCCAGCTCACCAGTTTCTAGCGGGAGGGCGGGCTACGAGCAGTACTTC. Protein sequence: CASSPVSSGRAGYEQYF.

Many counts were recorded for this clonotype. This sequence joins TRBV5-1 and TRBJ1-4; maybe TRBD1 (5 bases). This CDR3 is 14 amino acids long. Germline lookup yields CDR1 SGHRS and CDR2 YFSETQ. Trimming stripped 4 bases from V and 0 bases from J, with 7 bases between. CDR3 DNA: TGCGCCAGCAGCCCGACAGCAACTAATGAAAAACTGTTTTTT. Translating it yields CASSPTATNEKLFF.

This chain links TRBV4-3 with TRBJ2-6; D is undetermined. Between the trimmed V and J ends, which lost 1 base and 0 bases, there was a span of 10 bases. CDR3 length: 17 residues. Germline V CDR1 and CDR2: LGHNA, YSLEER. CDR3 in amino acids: CASSQAGGYSGANVLTF. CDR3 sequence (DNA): TGCGCCAGCAGCCAAGCGGGCGGCTACTCTGGGGCCAACGTCCTGACTTTC.

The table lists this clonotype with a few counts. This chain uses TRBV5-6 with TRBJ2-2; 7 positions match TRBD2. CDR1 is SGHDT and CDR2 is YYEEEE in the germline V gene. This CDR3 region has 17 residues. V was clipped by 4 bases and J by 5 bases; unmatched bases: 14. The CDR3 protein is CASSPRLPGGWTGELFF. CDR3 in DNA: TGTGCCAGCAGCCCCCGGCTCCCGGGAGGTTGGACCGGGGAGCTGTTTTTT.